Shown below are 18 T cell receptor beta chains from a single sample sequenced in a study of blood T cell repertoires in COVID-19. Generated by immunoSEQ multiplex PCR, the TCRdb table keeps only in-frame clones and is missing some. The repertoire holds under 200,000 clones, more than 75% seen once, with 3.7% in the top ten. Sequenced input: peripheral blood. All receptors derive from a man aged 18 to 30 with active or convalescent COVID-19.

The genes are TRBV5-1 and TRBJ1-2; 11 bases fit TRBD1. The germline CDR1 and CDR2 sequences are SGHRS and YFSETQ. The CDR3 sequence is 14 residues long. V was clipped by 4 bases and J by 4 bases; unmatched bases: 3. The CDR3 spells CASSAGTGGYGYTF. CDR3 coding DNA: TGCGCCAGCAGCGCAGGGACAGGGGGCTATGGCTACACCTTC.

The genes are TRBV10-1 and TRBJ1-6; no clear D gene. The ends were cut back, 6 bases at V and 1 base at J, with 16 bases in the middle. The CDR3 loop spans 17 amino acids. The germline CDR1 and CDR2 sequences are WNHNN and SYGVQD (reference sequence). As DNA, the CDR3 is TGCGCCAGCAGAACGCGTCCCCCGTGGTCCTATAATTCACCCCTCCACTTT. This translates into CASRTRPPWSYNSPLHF.

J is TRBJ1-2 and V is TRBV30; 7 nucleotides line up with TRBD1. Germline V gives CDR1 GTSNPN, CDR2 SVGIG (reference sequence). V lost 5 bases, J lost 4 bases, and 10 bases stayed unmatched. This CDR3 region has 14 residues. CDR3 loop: CAWGDRERGYGYTF. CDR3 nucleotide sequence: TGTGCCTGGGGTGACAGGGAGAGGGGCTATGGCTACACCTTC.

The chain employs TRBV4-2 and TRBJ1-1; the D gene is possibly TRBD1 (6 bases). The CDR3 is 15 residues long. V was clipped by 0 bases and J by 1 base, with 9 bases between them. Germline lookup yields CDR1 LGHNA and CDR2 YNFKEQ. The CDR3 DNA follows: TGTGCCAGCAGCCAAGATGTGGGGGCGAACACTGAAGCTTTCTTT. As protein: CASSQDVGANTEAFF.

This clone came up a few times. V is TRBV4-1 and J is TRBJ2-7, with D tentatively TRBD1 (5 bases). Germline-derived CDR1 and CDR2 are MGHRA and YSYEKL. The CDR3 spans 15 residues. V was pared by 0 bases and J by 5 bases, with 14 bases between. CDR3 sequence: CASSQDWQGGHEQYV. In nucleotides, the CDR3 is TGCGCCAGCAGCCAAGATTGGCAGGGTGGCCACGAGCAGTACGTC.

DNA of the CDR3: TGTGCCACCAGCAGAGATCAGGGTAACAATCAGCCCCAGCATTTT. Translation: CATSRDQGNNQPQHF. J is TRBJ1-5 and V is TRBV15; D perhaps matches TRBD1 (5 bases). Germline CDR1 reads LNHNV; CDR2 reads YYDKDF (reference sequence). The V end was cut by 0 bases, the J end by 3 bases, with 9 bases between. This CDR3 is built from 15 residues. Complete variable domain (other parts from reference TRBV15 and TRBJ1-5): DAMVIQNPRYQVTQFGKPVTLSCSQTLNHNVMYWYQQKSSQAPKLLFHYYDKDFNNEADTPDNFQSRRPNTSFCFLDIRSPGLGDTAMYLCATSRDQGNNQPQHFGDGTRLSIL.

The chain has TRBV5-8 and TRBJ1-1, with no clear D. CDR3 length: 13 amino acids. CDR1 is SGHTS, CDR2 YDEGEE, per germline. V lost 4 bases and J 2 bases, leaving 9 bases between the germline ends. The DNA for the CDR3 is TGTGCCAGCAGCGTGTTCCTTAACACTGAAGCTTTCTTT. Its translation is CASSVFLNTEAFF.

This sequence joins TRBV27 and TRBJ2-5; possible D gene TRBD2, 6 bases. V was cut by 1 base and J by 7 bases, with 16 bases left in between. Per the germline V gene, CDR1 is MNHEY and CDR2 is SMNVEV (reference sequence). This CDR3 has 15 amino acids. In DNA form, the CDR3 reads TGTGCCAGCAGTTTATGGGGGGATCCTGGTACGACCCAGTACTTC. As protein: CASSLWGDPGTTQYF.

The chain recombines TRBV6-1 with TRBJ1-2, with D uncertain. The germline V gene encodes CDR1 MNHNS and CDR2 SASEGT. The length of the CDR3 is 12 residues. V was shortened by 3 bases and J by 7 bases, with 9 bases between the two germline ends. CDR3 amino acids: CASSDLGVGYTF. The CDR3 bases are TGTGCCAGCAGTGATCTCGGGGTTGGCTACACCTTC.

The CDR3 loop is CASSLGSGQYYGYTF. Written as DNA, the CDR3 is TGTGCCAGCAGCTTGGGTTCGGGACAGTACTATGGCTACACCTTC. The rearrangement joins TRBV5-6 to TRBJ1-2, with 7 positions matching TRBD1. V was clipped by 0 bases and J by 3 bases; unmatched bases: 5. The germline V gene encodes CDR1 SGHDT and CDR2 YYEEEE. The CDR3 covers 15 residues.

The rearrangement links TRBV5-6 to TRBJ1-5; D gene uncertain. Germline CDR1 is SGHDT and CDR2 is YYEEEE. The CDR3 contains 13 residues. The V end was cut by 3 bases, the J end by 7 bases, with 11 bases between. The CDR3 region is CASSSRVGQPQHF. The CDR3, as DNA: TGTGCCAGCAGCTCTAGAGTCGGGCAGCCCCAGCATTTT.

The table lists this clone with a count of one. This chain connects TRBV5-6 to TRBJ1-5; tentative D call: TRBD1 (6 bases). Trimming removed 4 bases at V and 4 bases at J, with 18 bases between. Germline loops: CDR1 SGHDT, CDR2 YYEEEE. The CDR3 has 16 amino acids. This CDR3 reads CASSPRGALGNQPQHF. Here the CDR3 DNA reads TGTGCCAGCAGCCCCCGGGGGGCCCTCGGGAATCAGCCCCAGCATTTT.

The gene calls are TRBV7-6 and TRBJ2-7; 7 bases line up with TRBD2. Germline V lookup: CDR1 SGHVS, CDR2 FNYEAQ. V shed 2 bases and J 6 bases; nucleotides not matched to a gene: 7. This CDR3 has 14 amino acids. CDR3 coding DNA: TGTGCCAGCAGCTTACTCGCGGGGGAACGCGAGCAGTACTTC. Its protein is CASSLLAGEREQYF.

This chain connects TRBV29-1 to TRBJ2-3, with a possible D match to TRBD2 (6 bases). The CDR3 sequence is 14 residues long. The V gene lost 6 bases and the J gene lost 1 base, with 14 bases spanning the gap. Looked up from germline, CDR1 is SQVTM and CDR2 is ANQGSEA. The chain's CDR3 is CSVRQPGGTDTQYF. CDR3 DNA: TGCAGCGTCAGGCAGCCGGGGGGCACAGATACGCAGTATTTT.

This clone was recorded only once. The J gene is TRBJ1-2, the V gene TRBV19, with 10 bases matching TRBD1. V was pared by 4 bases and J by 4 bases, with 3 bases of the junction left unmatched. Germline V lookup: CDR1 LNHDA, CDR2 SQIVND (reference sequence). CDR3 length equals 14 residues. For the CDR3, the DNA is TGTGCCAGTAGTACGACAGGGGGCGGCTATGGCTACACCTTC. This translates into CASSTTGGGYGYTF.

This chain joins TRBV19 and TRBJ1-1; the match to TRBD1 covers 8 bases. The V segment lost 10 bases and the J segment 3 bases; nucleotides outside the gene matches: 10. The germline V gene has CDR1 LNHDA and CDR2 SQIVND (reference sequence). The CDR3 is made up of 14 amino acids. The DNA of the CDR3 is TGTGCCATTGCAGGGGGCGCAAGGGACACTGAAGCTTTCTTT. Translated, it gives CAIAGGARDTEAFF.

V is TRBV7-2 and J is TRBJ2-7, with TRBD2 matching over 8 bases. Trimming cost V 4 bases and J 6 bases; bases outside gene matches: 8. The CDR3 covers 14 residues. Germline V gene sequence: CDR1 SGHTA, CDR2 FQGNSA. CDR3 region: CASSSELSGSEQYF. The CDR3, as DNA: TGTGCCAGCAGCTCAGAACTGAGCGGGAGCGAGCAGTACTTC.

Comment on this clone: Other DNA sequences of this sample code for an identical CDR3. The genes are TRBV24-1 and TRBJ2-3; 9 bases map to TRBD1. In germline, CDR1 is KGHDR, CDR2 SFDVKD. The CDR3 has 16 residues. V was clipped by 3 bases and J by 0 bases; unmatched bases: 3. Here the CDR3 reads CATSDLGTGSTDTQYF. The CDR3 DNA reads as TGTGCCACCAGTGATCTCGGGACAGGGAGCACAGATACGCAGTATTTT.